A selection of T cell receptor beta chains follows, all from one sample in a study of blood T cell repertoires in COVID-19. Only in-frame clones appear in the TCRdb table, and some are missing; sequencing was by immunoSEQ multiplex PCR. The sample consists of around 280,000 clones, around 90% of them appearing once. Sequenced sample: peripheral blood. These receptor sequences come from a woman between 50 and 59 years old who had recovered from COVID-19. CDR3s include the opening cysteine and the closing phenylalanine or tryptophan. D genes are given only for firm matches. Only part of the rows carry a size: once, few, many, or a class if the clone is expanded.

abundance	d_gene	v_gene	j_gene	len	CDR3nt	CDR3aa
once	.	TRBV3-1/TRBV3-2	TRBJ1-3	13	TGTGCCAGCAGTTCCCTTCCCGGAAACACCATATATTTT	CASSSLPGNTIYF
.	.	TRBV10-3	TRBJ2-3	16	TGTGCCATCAGTGAGGGGCGGTCGGGGGAGAGGGATACGCAGTATTTT	CAISEGRSGERDTQYF
.	TRBD1	TRBV10-3	TRBJ1-2	14	TGTGCGATCGCTACTACCACAGGGGACTATGGCTACACCTTC	CAIATTTGDYGYTF
.	.	TRBV27	TRBJ1-1	13	TGTGCCAGCAGTGATTACAGGAGAACTGAAGCTTTCTTT	CASSDYRRTEAFF
few	.	TRBV13	TRBJ2-7	11	TGTGCCAGCAGCTTTAGTGGCGAGCAGTACTTC	CASSFSGEQYF
.	TRBD1	TRBV28	TRBJ1-2	16	TGTGCCAGCAGTTTTACTCGGGGGACAGGGGTCTATGGCTACACCTTC	CASSFTRGTGVYGYTF
once	.	TRBV18	TRBJ1-2	11	TGTGCCAGCTCATTGGACAGTCGCTACACCTTC	CASSLDSRYTF
.	TRBD1	TRBV15	TRBJ1-2	17	TGTGCCACCAGCACTAGACAGGGACAGGCCGCTAACTATGGCTACACCTTC	CATSTRQGQAANYGYTF
.	.	TRBV5-1	TRBJ1-4	16	TGCGCCAGCAGCTTCGTCCGGGGGACAACTAATGAAAAACTGTTTTTT	CASSFVRGTTNEKLFF
.	TRBD1	TRBV2	TRBJ1-1	15	TGTGCCAGCACCCCCAGGGGGCTGATGAACACTGAAGCTTTCTTT	CASTPRGLMNTEAFF
.	.	TRBV14	TRBJ2-2	15	TGTGCCAGCAGCCAAGTCAGGGCGGGGACCGGGGAGCTGTTTTTT	CASSQVRAGTGELFF
.	.	TRBV5-1	TRBJ1-4	16	TGCGCCAGCAGCTCGGGACGGAGGGAGGCTAATGAAAAACTGTTTTTT	CASSSGRREANEKLFF
.	.	TRBV11-2	TRBJ1-1	14	TGTGCCAGCAGCTTATACCATAGGAACACTGAAGCTTTCTTT	CASSLYHRNTEAFF
.	TRBD2	TRBV7-3	TRBJ2-2	17	TGTGCCAGCAGCTCAGGATGGGCGGGAGGACGTACCGGGGAGCTGTTTTTT	CASSSGWAGGRTGELFF
.	TRBD1	TRBV5-1	TRBJ2-5	15	TGCGCCAGCAGCCCCGGGGACAGGGGTGGTGAGACCCAGTACTTC	CASSPGDRGGETQYF
.	.	TRBV13	TRBJ2-7	12	TGTGCCAGCAGCCTGAGCTCCTACGAGCAGTACTTC	CASSLSSYEQYF
.	TRBD2	TRBV7-9	TRBJ2-5	15	TGTGCCAGCAGCTTAGGGTCTAGCGGGGAGCACCCTAATTACTTC	CASSLGSSGEHPNYF
.	.	TRBV7-9	TRBJ1-2	15	TGTGCCAGCAGCTTAGGGTACAGGCCTAACTATGGCTACACCTTC	CASSLGYRPNYGYTF
few	TRBD2	TRBV2	TRBJ2-7	18	TGTGCCAGCTTTTTAAGCGGGGGGGCGGACGCGCGGCCATACGAGCAGTACTTC	CASFLSGGADARPYEQYF
.	.	TRBV3-1/TRBV3-2	TRBJ1-1	13	TGTGCCAGCAGCCAGGGAGGGCACACTGAAGCTTTCTTT	CASSQGGHTEAFF
.	TRBD2	TRBV7-2	TRBJ2-3	17	TGTGCCAGCAGCTTAACTAGCGGGCCCACTAGCACAGATACGCAGTATTTT	CASSLTSGPTSTDTQYF
.	.	TRBV5-1	TRBJ2-1	13	TGCGCCAGCAGCCTTAGCTCCTACAATGAGCAGTTCTTC	CASSLSSYNEQFF
.	.	TRBV5-1	TRBJ1-1	12	TGCGCCAGCAGCCCGGGGAACACTGAAGCTTTCTTT	CASSPGNTEAFF
.	TRBD2	TRBV3-1/TRBV3-2	TRBJ2-5	16	TGTGCCAGCAGCCGGGGGATGGGAAGCGGGGAAGAGACCCAGTACTTC	CASSRGMGSGEETQYF
.	.	TRBV9	TRBJ2-3	15	TGTGCCAGCAGCGCCCGGGTGTTAATGACAGATACGCAGTATTTT	CASSARVLMTDTQYF
once	TRBD1	TRBV6-6	TRBJ1-3	16	TGTGCCAGCAGACAGCCGGGACAGGGGGCAGGAAACACCATATATTTT	CASRQPGQGAGNTIYF
.	.	TRBV3-1/TRBV3-2	TRBJ1-5	14	TGTGCCAGCTGCGGGGTTGTGGCGGATCAGCCCCAGCATTTT	CASCGVVADQPQHF
.	TRBD1	TRBV14	TRBJ2-7	14	TGTGCCAGCAGACCGACAGGGTACTCCTACGAGCAGTACTTC	CASRPTGYSYEQYF
.	TRBD1	TRBV5-1	TRBJ1-1	13	TGCGCCAGCACCCTGACAGGGGAGACTGAAGCTTTCTTT	CASTLTGETEAFF
.	TRBD1	TRBV10-3	TRBJ2-7	14	TGTGCCATCAGGGGAGGACAGGGGGCGGGGGAGCAGTACTTC	CAIRGGQGAGEQYF
once	.	TRBV6-1	TRBJ2-7	13	TGTGCCAGCAGTGAAGTAAGCCCCCCCGAGCAGTACTTC	CASSEVSPPEQYF
.	.	TRBV7-9	TRBJ2-3	13	TGTGCCAGCAGCTTAGGTCGTCAGGATACGCAGTATTTT	CASSLGRQDTQYF
.	.	TRBV4-1	TRBJ1-6	16	TGCGCCAGCAGTCCTTCGGCGGGTCCACGGCTATCTACCCTCCACTTT	CASSPSAGPRLSTLHF
.	.	TRBV28	TRBJ1-2	12	TGTGCCAGCAGTTTGGGGGGGTATGGCTACACCTTC	CASSLGGYGYTF
.	.	TRBV5-4	TRBJ2-1	16	TGTGCCAGCAGCTTGGAATTAGCGGCATCCTACAATGAGCAGTTCTTC	CASSLELAASYNEQFF